This T cell receptor (beta chain) was profiled in a study of blood T cell repertoires in COVID-19. The overall study: Acute and convalescent COVID-19 samples came from the United States, Italy and Spain.

The CDR3 is 14 residues long. V was pared by 4 bases and J by 10 bases, with 10 bases of the junction left unmatched. CDR1 SGHKS and CDR2 YYEKEE come from the germline V gene (reference sequence). In the original processing: Estimation of nucleated cell counts was performed using reference gene primer amplification. TCRdb's table, derived via immunoSEQ multiplex PCR, lists solely in-frame clones and lacks some. That table supplies the V and J calls and clone size; D and trimming were determined from the DNA. This sample has some 350,000 clones, with 80% to 90% found just once. What was sequenced was PBMCs or T cells enriched from blood (not recorded which). This chain joins TRBV5-5 and TRBJ1-2, with TRBD1 identical over 10 bases. The source of this sequence is a man between 18 and 35 years old who had recovered from COVID-19. CDR3 in amino acids: CASSLRDRGKDYTF. CDR3 coding DNA: TGTGCCAGCAGCCTCCGGGACAGGGGAAAGGACTACACCTTC.